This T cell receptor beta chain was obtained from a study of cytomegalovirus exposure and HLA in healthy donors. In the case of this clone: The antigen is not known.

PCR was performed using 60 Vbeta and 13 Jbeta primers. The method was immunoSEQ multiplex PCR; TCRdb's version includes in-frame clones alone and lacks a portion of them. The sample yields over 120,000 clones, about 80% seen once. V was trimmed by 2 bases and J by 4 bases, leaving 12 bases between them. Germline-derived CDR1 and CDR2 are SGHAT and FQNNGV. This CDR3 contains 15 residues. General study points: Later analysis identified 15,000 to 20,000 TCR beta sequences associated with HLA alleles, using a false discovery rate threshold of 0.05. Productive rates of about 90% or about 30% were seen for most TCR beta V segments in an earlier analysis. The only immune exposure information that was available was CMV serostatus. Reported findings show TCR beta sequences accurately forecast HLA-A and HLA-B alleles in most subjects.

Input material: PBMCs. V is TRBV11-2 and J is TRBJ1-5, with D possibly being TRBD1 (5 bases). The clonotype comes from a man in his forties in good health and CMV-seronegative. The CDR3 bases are TGTGCCAGCAGCTTAACTCCTACAGGAAATCAGCCCCAGCATTTT. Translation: CASSLTPTGNQPQHF.